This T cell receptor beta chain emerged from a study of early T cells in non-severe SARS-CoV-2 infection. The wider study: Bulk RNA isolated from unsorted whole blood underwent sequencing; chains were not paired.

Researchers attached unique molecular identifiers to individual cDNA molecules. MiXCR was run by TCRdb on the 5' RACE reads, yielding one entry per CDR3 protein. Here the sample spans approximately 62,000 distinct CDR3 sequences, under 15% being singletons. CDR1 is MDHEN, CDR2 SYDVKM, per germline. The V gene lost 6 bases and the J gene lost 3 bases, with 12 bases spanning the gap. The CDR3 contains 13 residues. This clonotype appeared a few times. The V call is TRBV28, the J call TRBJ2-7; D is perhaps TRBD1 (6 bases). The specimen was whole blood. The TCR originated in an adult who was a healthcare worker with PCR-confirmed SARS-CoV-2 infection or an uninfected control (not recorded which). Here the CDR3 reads CASRSRQDYEQYF. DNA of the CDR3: TGTGCCAGCAGGTCTCGACAGGACTACGAGCAGTACTTC.